A selection of T cell receptor beta chains follows, all from one sample in a study of cytomegalovirus exposure and HLA in healthy donors. Sequenced by immunoSEQ multiplex PCR; TCRdb stores in-frame clones only, minus some. The sample records 90,000 to 150,000 clones, roughly 90% being singletons. What was sequenced was PBMCs. The receptor source for this set is a woman in her late teens or twenties in good health and CMV-seropositive. CDR3s include the opening cysteine and the closing phenylalanine or tryptophan. Each record gives: clone size, J gene, V gene, D gene, CDR3 DNA, CDR3 protein. D genes are given only for firm matches. A row's size may be missing; if present it is once, few, many or a size class.

>-|TRBJ1-3|TRBV19|TRBD1
TGTGCCAGTACCACAGGGGTCCTTAGGAACACCATATATTTT
CASTTGVLRNTIYF
>-|TRBJ1-2|TRBV18|TRBD1
TGTGCCAGCTCACCGCGGACAGGGGGCGAATACTATGGCTACACCTTC
CASSPRTGGEYYGYTF
>-|TRBJ1-1|TRBV11-3|-
TGTGCCAGCAGCTTGCCTACCTCGGGGGACACTGAAGCTTTCTTT
CASSLPTSGDTEAFF
>-|TRBJ2-7|TRBV5-1|-
TGCGCCAGCAGCCCCAACGGGGTCTACGAGCAGTACTTC
CASSPNGVYEQYF
>few|TRBJ2-6|TRBV7-9|-
TGTGCCAGCAGCTTAAGGGGGTCGGTCCACTCTGGGGCCAACGTCCTGACTTTC
CASSLRGSVHSGANVLTF
>-|TRBJ2-7|TRBV6-5|-
TGTGCCAGCAGTTACGGCGGGGTGCAGTACTTC
CASSYGGVQYF
>-|TRBJ2-3|TRBV14|-
TGTGCCAGCAGCCCCCTGGGACATTTTAGCACAGATACGCAGTATTTT
CASSPLGHFSTDTQYF
>-|TRBJ2-7|TRBV2|TRBD1
TGTGCCAGCAGTGTCCGACAGGGAATCTACGAGCAGTACTTC
CASSVRQGIYEQYF
>-|TRBJ1-2|TRBV6-1|-
TGTGCCACCACCCTGGGGGCCGCTAACTATGGCTACACCTTC
CATTLGAANYGYTF
>few|TRBJ1-5|TRBV2|TRBD1
TGTGCCAGCAGTGCCCAGACAGGGCGAAATCAGCCCCAGCATTTT
CASSAQTGRNQPQHF
>-|TRBJ1-3|TRBV7-9|-
TGTGCCAGCAGGCGGACAGATGCCTCTGGAAACACCATATATTTT
CASRRTDASGNTIYF
>-|TRBJ2-6|TRBV18|TRBD1
TGTGCCAGCTCACCCGGACAGGGTGGGGCCAACGTCCTGACTTTC
CASSPGQGGANVLTF
>-|TRBJ2-1|TRBV4-3|-
TGCGCCAGCAGCCAAGATTTAAGGGGTACCTACAATGAGCAGTTCTTC
CASSQDLRGTYNEQFF
>-|TRBJ1-1|TRBV5-1|-
TGCGCCAGCAGCTTGACAGAAAACACTGAAGCTTTCTTT
CASSLTENTEAFF
>-|TRBJ1-1|TRBV19|-
TGTGCCAGTAGTATTGAGGGGGCTGAAGCTTTCTTT
CASSIEGAEAFF
>-|TRBJ1-1|TRBV13|-
TGTGCCAGCAGTTACGGAGGAGGCACTGAAGCTTTCTTT
CASSYGGGTEAFF
>-|TRBJ2-7|TRBV19|TRBD2
TGTGCCAGTAGCACCCCCGGGGAGGGCCGACCTTACGAGCAGTACTTC
CASSTPGEGRPYEQYF
>-|TRBJ1-2|TRBV9|-
TGTGCCAGCAGCGTAAATCCCGACAGAGGTTCTAACTATGGCTACACCTTC
CASSVNPDRGSNYGYTF
>-|TRBJ2-1|TRBV9|-
TGTGCCAGCAGCGTAGGGATCAGAACAGGGGAGGCGGGGAATGAGCAGTTCTTC
CASSVGIRTGEAGNEQFF
>-|TRBJ2-3|TRBV5-1|TRBD2
TGCGCCAGCAGCTTGGGACTAGCGGGGGGGCGATCGAACACAGATACGCAGTATTTT
CASSLGLAGGRSNTDTQYF
>-|TRBJ1-1|TRBV6-1|TRBD1
TGTGCCAGCAGTGAAGTCCAGGGGGCCACTGAAGCTTTCTTT
CASSEVQGATEAFF
>-|TRBJ2-2|TRBV5-1|-
TGCGCCAGCAGCTTGGGACACAGGGACCCGAACACCGGGGAGCTGTTTTTT
CASSLGHRDPNTGELFF
>-|TRBJ2-3|TRBV7-9|-
TGTGCCAGCAGCAAGGAGGAGCTTTGGTATTTT
CASSKEELWYF
>-|TRBJ1-2|TRBV5-1|-
TGCGCCAGCAGCTTGGGCGGAGGATCCTATGGCTACACCTTC
CASSLGGGSYGYTF
>-|TRBJ1-1|TRBV6-1|-
TGTGCCAGCAGTCCTCTCAGCGTCACTGAAGCTTTCTTT
CASSPLSVTEAFF
>-|TRBJ1-6|TRBV2|TRBD1
TGTGCCAACAGGGACAGGGAAAATTCACCCCTCCACTTT
CANRDRENSPLHF
>-|TRBJ1-4|TRBV5-1|-
TGCGCCAGCAGCCCGGATCAGGGCAAACTTGAAAAACTGTTTTTT
CASSPDQGKLEKLFF
>-|TRBJ1-4|TRBV19|-
TGTGCCAGTAGACAGGGCACTAATGAAAAACTGTTTTTT
CASRQGTNEKLFF
>-|TRBJ2-5|TRBV7-8|-
TGTGCCAGCAGCTTAGCAGGGGTGAAGACCCAGTACTTC
CASSLAGVKTQYF
>few|TRBJ1-2|TRBV4-2|-
TGTGCCAGCAGCCAAGGGTTCGGCTATGGCTACACCTTC
CASSQGFGYGYTF
>-|TRBJ1-1|TRBV10-3|-
TGTGCCATCAGTGAGTCTCTGGGAGCCACTGAAGCTTTCTTT
CAISESLGATEAFF
>-|TRBJ2-7|TRBV6-5|TRBD1
TGTGCCAGCAGTGAGACAGGGAACGAGCAGTACTTC
CASSETGNEQYF
>-|TRBJ2-3|TRBV19|TRBD1
TGTGCCAGTAGTAAGGGGACAGGGAGTAGCACAGATACGCAGTATTTT
CASSKGTGSSTDTQYF
>once|TRBJ2-2|TRBV11-3|TRBD1
TGTGCCAGCAGCTTGGGACAGGGGTACACCGGGGAGCTGTTTTTT
CASSLGQGYTGELFF
>-|TRBJ1-2|TRBV5-8|-
TGTGCCAGCAGTTTGGGTGGGGGCGGCTATGGCTACACCTTC
CASSLGGGGYGYTF
>-|TRBJ2-7|TRBV4-3|-
TGCGCCAGCAGCCAAAGATGGGACTTCGCCTACGAGCAGTACTTC
CASSQRWDFAYEQYF
>-|TRBJ2-3|TRBV6-6|-
TGTGCCAGCAGTTACGGACAGCTTGCCAGCACAGATACGCAGTATTTT
CASSYGQLASTDTQYF
>-|TRBJ2-3|TRBV7-9|-
TGTGCCAGCAGCTTAACAGCCATTAGCACAGATACGCAGTATTTT
CASSLTAISTDTQYF
>few|TRBJ1-1|TRBV13|-
TGTGCCAGCAGCTCCACCAGGTTCATGAACACTGAAGCTTTCTTT
CASSSTRFMNTEAFF
>-|TRBJ2-7|TRBV30|-
TGTGCCTGGAGGGGGGGGCCCTACGAGCAGTACTTC
CAWRGGPYEQYF
>-|TRBJ2-3|TRBV7-2|-
TGTGCCAGCAGTTTAGGGCGGTTCACAGATACGCAGTATTTT
CASSLGRFTDTQYF
>-|TRBJ2-7|TRBV7-6|-
TGTGCCAGCAGCTTAAGACGGGAGACGAACTACGAGCAGTACTTC
CASSLRRETNYEQYF
>-|TRBJ2-7|TRBV4-1|TRBD1
TGCGCCAGCAGCCAAGTCGAGCAGGGGGCCTCCTACGAGCAGTACTTC
CASSQVEQGASYEQYF
>-|TRBJ2-7|TRBV4-1|-
TGCGCCAGCAGCCATGGAAGCGGGTCTTCCTACGAGCAGTACTTC
CASSHGSGSSYEQYF
>-|TRBJ2-5|TRBV4-1|-
TGCGCCAGCAGCCCGGCGGGACAGAGAAAGACGCAAGAGACCCAGTACTTC
CASSPAGQRKTQETQYF
>-|TRBJ1-2|TRBV5-4|-
TGTGCCAGCGGCTATGGCGGGTATGAATCTGGCTACACCTTC
CASGYGGYESGYTF
>few|TRBJ2-1|TRBV5-1|TRBD2
TGCGCCAGCAGCGGAGCGGGGGGTAGAAATGAGCAGTTCTTC
CASSGAGGRNEQFF
>once|TRBJ2-7|TRBV30|TRBD1
TGTGCCTGGAGTCCCGGGACAGGCTACGAGCAGTACTTC
CAWSPGTGYEQYF
>-|TRBJ1-2|TRBV5-1|-
TGCGCCAGCAGCTTGGACAGTTATGGCTACACCTTC
CASSLDSYGYTF
>-|TRBJ1-6|TRBV19|-
TGTGCCAGTAGTGGGAGCTCCTATAATTCACCCCTCCACTTT
CASSGSSYNSPLHF
>-|TRBJ2-1|TRBV27|-
TGTGCCAGCAGTTTATCCACAGGACAGACCAATGAGCAGTTCTTC
CASSLSTGQTNEQFF